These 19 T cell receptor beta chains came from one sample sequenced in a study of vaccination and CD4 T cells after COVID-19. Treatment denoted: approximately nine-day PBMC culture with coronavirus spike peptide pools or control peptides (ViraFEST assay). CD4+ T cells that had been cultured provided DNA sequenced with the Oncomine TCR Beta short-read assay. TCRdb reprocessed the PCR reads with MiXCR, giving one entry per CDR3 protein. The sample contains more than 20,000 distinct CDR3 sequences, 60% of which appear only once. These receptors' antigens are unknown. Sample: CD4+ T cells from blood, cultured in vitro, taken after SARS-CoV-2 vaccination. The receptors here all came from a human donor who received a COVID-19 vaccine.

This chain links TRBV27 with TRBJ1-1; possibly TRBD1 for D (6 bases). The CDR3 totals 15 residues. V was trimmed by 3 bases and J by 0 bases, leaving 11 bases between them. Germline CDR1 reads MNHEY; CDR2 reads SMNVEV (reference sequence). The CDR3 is CASSLGGPLNTEAFF. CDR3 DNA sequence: TGTGCCAGCAGTTTGGGGGGGCCACTGAACACTGAAGCTTTCTTT.

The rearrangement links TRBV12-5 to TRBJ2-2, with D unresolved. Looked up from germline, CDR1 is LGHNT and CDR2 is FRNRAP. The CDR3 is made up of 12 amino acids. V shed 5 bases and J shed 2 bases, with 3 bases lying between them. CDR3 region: CASGTNTGELFF. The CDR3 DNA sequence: TGTGCTAGTGGTACAAACACCGGGGAGCTGTTTTTT.

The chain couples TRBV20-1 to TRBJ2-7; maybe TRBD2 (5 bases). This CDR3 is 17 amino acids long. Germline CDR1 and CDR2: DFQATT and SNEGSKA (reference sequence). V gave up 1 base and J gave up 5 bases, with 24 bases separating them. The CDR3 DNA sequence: TGCAGTGCTAGAGTATCCCCGGAGGAAGTCGTTTCCCACGAGCAGTACTTC. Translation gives CSARVSPEEVVSHEQYF.

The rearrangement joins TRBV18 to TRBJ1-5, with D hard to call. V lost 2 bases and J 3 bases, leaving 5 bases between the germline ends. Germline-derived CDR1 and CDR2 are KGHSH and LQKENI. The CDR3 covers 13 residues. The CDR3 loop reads CASSPGDNQPQHF. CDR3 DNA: TGTGCCAGCTCACCAGGGGACAATCAGCCCCAGCATTTT.

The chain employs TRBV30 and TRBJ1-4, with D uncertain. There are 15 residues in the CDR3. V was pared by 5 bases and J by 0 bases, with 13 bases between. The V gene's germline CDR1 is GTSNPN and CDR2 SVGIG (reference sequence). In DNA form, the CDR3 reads TGTGCCTGGGGGCGGGAGTTCGCAACTAATGAAAAACTGTTTTTT. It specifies CAWGREFATNEKLFF.

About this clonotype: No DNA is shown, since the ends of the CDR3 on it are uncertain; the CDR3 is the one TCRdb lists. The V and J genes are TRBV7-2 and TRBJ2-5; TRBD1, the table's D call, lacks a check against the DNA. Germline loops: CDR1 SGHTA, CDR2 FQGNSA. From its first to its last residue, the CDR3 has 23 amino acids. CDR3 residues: CASSLAGGGLYEQYFGPGETQYF.

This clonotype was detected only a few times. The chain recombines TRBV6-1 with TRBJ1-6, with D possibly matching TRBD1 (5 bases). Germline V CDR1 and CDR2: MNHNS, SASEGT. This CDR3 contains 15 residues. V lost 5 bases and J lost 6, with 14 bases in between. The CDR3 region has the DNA TGTGCCAGCAGTCCTTACACGGGACGTAATTCACCCCTCCACTTT. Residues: CASSPYTGRNSPLHF.

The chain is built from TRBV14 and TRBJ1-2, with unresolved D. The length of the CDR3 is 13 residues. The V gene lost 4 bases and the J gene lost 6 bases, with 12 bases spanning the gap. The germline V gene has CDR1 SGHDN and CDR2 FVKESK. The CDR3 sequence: CASSPRGGDGYTF. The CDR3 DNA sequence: TGTGCCAGCAGCCCCCGGGGAGGAGATGGCTACACCTTC.

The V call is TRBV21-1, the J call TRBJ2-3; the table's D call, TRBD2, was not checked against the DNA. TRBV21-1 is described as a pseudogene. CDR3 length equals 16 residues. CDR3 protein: CASSKRVGSVTDTQYF. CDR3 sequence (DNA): TGTGCCAGCAGCAAAAGAGTAGGGAGTGTCACAGATACGCAGTATTTT.

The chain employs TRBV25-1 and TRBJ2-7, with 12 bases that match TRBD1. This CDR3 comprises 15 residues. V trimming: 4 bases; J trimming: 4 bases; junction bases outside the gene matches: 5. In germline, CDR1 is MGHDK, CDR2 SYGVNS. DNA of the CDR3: TGTGCCAGCAGTGGCACGGGACAGGGGGCTTACGAGCAGTACTTC. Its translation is CASSGTGQGAYEQYF.

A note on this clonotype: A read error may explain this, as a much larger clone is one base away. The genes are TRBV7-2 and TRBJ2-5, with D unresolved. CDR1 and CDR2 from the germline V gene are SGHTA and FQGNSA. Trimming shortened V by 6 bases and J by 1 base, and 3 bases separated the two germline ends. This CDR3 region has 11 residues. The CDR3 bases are TGTGCCAGCAGTATCCAAGAGACCCAGTACTTC. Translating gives CASSIQETQYF.

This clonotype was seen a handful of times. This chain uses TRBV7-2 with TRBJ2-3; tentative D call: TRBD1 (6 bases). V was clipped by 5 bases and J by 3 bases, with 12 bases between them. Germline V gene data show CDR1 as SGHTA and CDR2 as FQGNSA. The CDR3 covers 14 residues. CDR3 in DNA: TGTGCCAGCAGCCGGGACACTCCTACAGATACGCAGTATTTT. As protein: CASSRDTPTDTQYF. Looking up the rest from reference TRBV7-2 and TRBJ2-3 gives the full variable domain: GAGVSQSPSNKVTEKGKDVELRCDPISGHTALYWYRQSLGQGLEFLIYFQGNSAPDKSGLPSDRFSAERTGGSVSTLTIQRTQQEDSAVYLCASSRDTPTDTQYFGPGTRLTVL.

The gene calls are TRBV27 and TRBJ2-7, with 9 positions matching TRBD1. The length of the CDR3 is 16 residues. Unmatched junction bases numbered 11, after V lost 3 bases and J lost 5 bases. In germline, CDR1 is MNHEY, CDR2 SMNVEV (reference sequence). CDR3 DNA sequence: TGTGCCAGCAGTTTGACCCCGTGGGACAGGGCCCACGAGCAGTACTTC. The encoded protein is CASSLTPWDRAHEQYF.

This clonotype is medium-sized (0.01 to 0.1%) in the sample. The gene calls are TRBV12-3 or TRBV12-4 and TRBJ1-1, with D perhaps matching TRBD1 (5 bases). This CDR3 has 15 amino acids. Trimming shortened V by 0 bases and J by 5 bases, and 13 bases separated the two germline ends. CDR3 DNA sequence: TGTGCCAGCAGTTTAGCAGGTAACGGGGCGACTGAAGCTTTCTTT. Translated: CASSLAGNGATEAFF.

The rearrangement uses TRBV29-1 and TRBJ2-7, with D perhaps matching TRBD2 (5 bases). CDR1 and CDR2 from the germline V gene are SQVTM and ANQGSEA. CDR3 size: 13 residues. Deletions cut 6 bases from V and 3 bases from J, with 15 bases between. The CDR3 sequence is CSVQPGGGYEQYF. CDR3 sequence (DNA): TGCAGCGTCCAACCTGGAGGAGGCTACGAGCAGTACTTC.

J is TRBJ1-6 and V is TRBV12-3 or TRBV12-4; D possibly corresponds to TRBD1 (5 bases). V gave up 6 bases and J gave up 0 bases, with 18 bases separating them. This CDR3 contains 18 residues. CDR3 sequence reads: CASSRIGTKSSYNSPLHF. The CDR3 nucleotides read TGTGCCAGCAGCCGAATCGGGACGAAGAGCTCCTATAATTCACCCCTCCACTTT.

DNA of the CDR3: TGTGCCAGCTCAGAACAACAGTTTACCTACACCTTC. This gives the protein CASSEQQFTYTF. V gene TRBV18 combines with J gene TRBJ1-2; D is ambiguous. The CDR3 spans 12 residues. Germline V gives CDR1 KGHSH, CDR2 LQKENI. Trimming stripped 5 bases from V and 10 bases from J, with 14 bases between.

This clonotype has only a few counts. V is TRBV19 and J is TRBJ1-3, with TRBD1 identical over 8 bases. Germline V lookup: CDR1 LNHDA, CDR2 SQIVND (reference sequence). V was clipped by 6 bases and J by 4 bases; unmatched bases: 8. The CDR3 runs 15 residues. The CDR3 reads CASSPRRGPGNTIYF. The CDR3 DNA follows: TGTGCCAGTAGCCCCCGCAGGGGGCCGGGAAACACCATATATTTT.

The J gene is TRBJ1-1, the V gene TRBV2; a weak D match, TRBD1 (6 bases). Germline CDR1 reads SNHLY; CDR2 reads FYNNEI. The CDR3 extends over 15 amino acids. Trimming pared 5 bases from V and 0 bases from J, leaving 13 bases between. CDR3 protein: CASSKDSPMNTEAFF. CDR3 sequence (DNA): TGTGCCAGCAGTAAGGACAGCCCGATGAACACTGAAGCTTTCTTT.